This T cell receptor (beta chain) was retrieved from a study of sequential checkpoint blockade in melanoma. Study-level information: Patients were randomized 1:1 to nivolumab-then-ipilimumab or ipilimumab-then-nivolumab first-line.

Clones were read by immunoSEQ multiplex PCR, and TCRdb kept only the in-frame ones, dropping some. In the table there are about 21,000 clones, approximately 80% of which are singletons. CDR1 is SGHTS, CDR2 YDEGEE, per germline. The CDR3 contains 14 residues. V lost 0 bases and J lost 1, with 7 bases in between. Described treatment: randomized to nivolumab then ipilimumab (arm A) or the reverse (arm B). The chain uses TRBV5-8 and TRBJ1-1; D may be TRBD1 (6 bases). This clonotype was obtained from a human donor with melanoma. This material consisted of CD8+ T cells sorted from blood (inferred from file names), taken from a patient given nivolumab and ipilimumab in sequence. The CDR3 DNA follows: TGTGCCAGCAGCTTGGTAGGGGGGAACACTGAAGCTTTCTTT. Translation: CASSLVGGNTEAFF.